These 21 T cell receptor beta chains share one sample of origin, sequenced in a study of shared clonotypes between healthy human individuals. Some clones are missing from TCRdb's copy, which holds only in-frame ones; the method was immunoSEQ multiplex PCR. The sample consists of roughly 2.5 million clones, approximately 90% of them appearing once. Material: naive CD4+ T cells sorted from blood. Subset specified: CD45RA+ positively selected. The receptor source for this set is a man between 18 and 29 years old in good health.

The V and J genes are TRBV5-6 and TRBJ1-1, with D possibly matching TRBD1 (6 bases). In germline, CDR1 is SGHDT, CDR2 YYEEEE. With 5 bases removed from V and 3 bases from J, the gap between germline ends came to 11 bases. The CDR3 is 13 residues long. The CDR3 region is CASSHRVYTEAFF. CDR3 nucleotide sequence: TGTGCCAGCAGTCACAGGGTTTACACTGAAGCTTTCTTT. The full variable domain, completed using reference TRBV5-6 and TRBJ1-1, is DAGVTQSPTHLIKTRGQQVTLRCSPKSGHDTVSWYQQALGQGPQFIFQYYEEEERQRGNFPDRFSGHQFPNYSSELNVNALLLGDSALYLCASSHRVYTEAFFGQGTRLTVV.

This clone was seen once. This chain links TRBV9 with TRBJ2-7; the match to TRBD2 covers 8 bases. V lost 4 bases, J lost 0 bases, and 6 bases stayed unmatched. Germline V gene sequence: CDR1 SGDLS, CDR2 YYNGEE. The CDR3 runs to 15 residues. CDR3 nucleotide sequence: TGTGCCAGCAGCCCGGGACTAGGGGGCTCCTACGAGCAGTACTTC. Protein: CASSPGLGGSYEQYF.

The CDR3 bases are TGCGCCAGCAGGGACCGACTAGCGACAGTGGGAGATACGCAGTATTTT. Translation: CASRDRLATVGDTQYF. The gene calls are TRBV5-1 and TRBJ2-3; 8 bases fit TRBD2. The ends lost 5 bases at V and 5 bases at J; junction bases unmatched: 13. This CDR3 region has 16 residues. Germline assignment: CDR1 SGHRS and CDR2 YFSETQ. Full variable domain (remainder filled in from reference TRBV5-1 and TRBJ2-3): KAGVTQTPRYLIKTRGQQVTLSCSPISGHRSVSWYQQTPGQGLQFLFEYFSETQRNKGNFPGRFSGRQFSNSRSEMNVSTLELGDSALYLCASRDRLATVGDTQYFGPGTRLTVL.

The rearrangement uses TRBV5-5 and TRBJ2-7; D perhaps matches TRBD1 (5 bases). V lost 4 bases, J lost 0 bases, and 11 bases lay in between. Germline-derived CDR1 and CDR2 are SGHKS and YYEKEE (reference sequence). The CDR3 is made up of 14 amino acids. The CDR3 loop is CASSRETASYEQYF. The CDR3 coding sequence is TGTGCCAGCAGCCGAGAGACAGCCTCCTACGAGCAGTACTTC.

This rearrangement joins TRBV2 to TRBJ2-2; no definite D call. Trimming removed 7 bases at V and 5 bases at J, with 11 bases between. CDR3 length: 13 amino acids. CDR1 and CDR2 (germline): SNHLY, FYNNEI. The CDR3 sequence is CASTMTPTGELFF. DNA for the CDR3: TGTGCCAGCACAATGACACCTACCGGGGAGCTGTTTTTT.

The DNA for the CDR3 is TGTGCCAGCTCCCTGGACACGAATCAGCCCCAGCATTTT. Translation gives CASSLDTNQPQHF. The chain uses TRBV18 and TRBJ1-5; TRBD1 is a possible D gene (5 bases). V lost 6 bases to trimming and J lost 4 bases, with 10 bases between them. The germline gives CDR1 KGHSH, CDR2 LQKENI. This CDR3 contains 13 residues.

This chain connects TRBV6-5 to TRBJ2-2; 8 bases are shared with TRBD2. Germline CDR1 MNHEY, CDR2 SVGAGI. The CDR3 is 15 residues long. The V gene end was trimmed by 8 bases and the J gene end by 3 bases; junction bases not matched to a gene: 8. CDR3 bases: TGTGCCAGCCCCACGAGCGGGAGAGACACCGGGGAGCTGTTTTTT. The encoded protein is CASPTSGRDTGELFF.

V and J are TRBV4-3 and TRBJ2-6, with D possibly being TRBD1 (6 bases). Germline-derived CDR1 and CDR2 are LGHNA and YSLEER. V shed 3 bases and J shed 2 bases, with 11 bases lying between them. The CDR3 sequence is 16 residues long. CDR3 DNA sequence: TGCGCCAGCAGCCAGAACCCAGGGGCTGGGGCCAACGTCCTGACTTTC. This translates into CASSQNPGAGANVLTF.

The V call is TRBV18, the J call TRBJ2-7; 7 bases fit TRBD1. Per germline, CDR1 KGHSH and CDR2 LQKENI. The CDR3 has 14 residues. Germline trimming cut 6 bases from V and 1 base from J; bases unmatched to any gene: 6. DNA for the CDR3: TGTGCCAGCTCCGCGACAGGGACGTCCTACGAGCAGTACTTC. This translates into CASSATGTSYEQYF.

The J gene is TRBJ2-7, the V gene TRBV7-6; 9 bases map to TRBD2. There are 15 residues in the CDR3. Germline V gene lookup returns CDR1 SGHVS and CDR2 FNYEAQ. Losses at the gene ends were 5 bases for V and 2 bases for J; bases not matched to a gene: 7. CDR3 amino acids: CASSPGTSSPYEQYF. CDR3 nucleotides: TGTGCCAGCAGCCCCGGGACTAGCTCACCCTACGAGCAGTACTTC.

The table lists this clone with a few counts. The J gene is TRBJ1-2, the V gene TRBV7-8, with D unresolved. The CDR3 contains 11 residues. V lost 1 base and J lost 7, with 4 bases in between. Germline V gene data show CDR1 as SGHVS and CDR2 as FQNEAQ. CDR3 residues: CASSLVGGYTF. CDR3 DNA sequence: TGTGCCAGCAGCTTAGTGGGTGGCTACACCTTC.

This chain joins TRBV7-2 and TRBJ1-3; D gene unclear. The CDR3 contains 15 residues. Germline-derived CDR1 and CDR2 are SGHTA and FQGNSA. Trimming cost V 1 base and J 6 bases, with 13 bases left between them. The CDR3, as DNA: TGTGCCAGCAGCTTAGATCGGGGTTCGGAAAACACCATATATTTT. It yields the protein CASSLDRGSENTIYF.

The rearrangement joins TRBV7-4 to TRBJ1-5, with a weak D call TRBD1 (6 bases). V was cut by 2 bases and J by 1 base, with 9 bases left in between. This CDR3 comprises 15 residues. CDR1 is SGHVT, CDR2 SQSDAQ, per germline. The CDR3: CASSLQQGSNQPQHF. CDR3 DNA sequence: TGTGCCAGCAGCTTACAGCAGGGGAGCAATCAGCCCCAGCATTTT.

The rearrangement uses TRBV6-5 and TRBJ1-1, with D maybe TRBD1 (6 bases). The CDR3 is 12 amino acids. Trimming took off 10 bases at V and 1 base at J, with 10 bases between the two ends. Germline CDR1 and CDR2: MNHEY and SVGAGI. CDR3 residues: CATRTANTEAFF. In DNA, the CDR3 is TGTGCCACGAGGACAGCGAACACTGAAGCTTTCTTT.

In this sample, this clone turned up once. This chain links TRBV5-1 with TRBJ2-5, with D perhaps being TRBD1 or TRBD2 (5 bases each). V lost 1 base to trimming and J lost 2 bases, with 9 bases between them. This CDR3 region has 14 residues. Germline assignment: CDR1 SGHRS and CDR2 YFSETQ. The CDR3 DNA sequence: TGCGCCAGCAGCTTGATGGGACCACAAGAGACCCAGTACTTC. Protein sequence: CASSLMGPQETQYF.

This chain uses TRBV4-3 with TRBJ2-3, with D perhaps matching TRBD2 (5 bases). CDR1 and CDR2 from the germline V gene are LGHNA and YSLEER. CDR3 size: 15 residues. V lost 3 bases and J lost 0, with 10 bases in between. The CDR3 DNA is TGCGCCAGCAGCCAGGGGAGCGCTAGCACAGATACGCAGTATTTT. Amino acids: CASSQGSASTDTQYF.

This clone was seen only once. Different DNA sequences within this sample yield the same CDR3. The rearrangement joins TRBV18 to TRBJ2-1; 8 nucleotides agree with TRBD2. CDR3 length equals 15 residues. Germline loops: CDR1 KGHSH, CDR2 LQKENI. The ends lost 6 bases at V and 1 base at J; junction bases unmatched: 5. The CDR3 sequence is CASSPPGGSYNEQFF. DNA of the CDR3: TGTGCCAGCTCGCCGCCGGGGGGGTCCTACAATGAGCAGTTCTTC.

The genes are TRBV15 and TRBJ1-2; 8 positions match TRBD1. Germline loops: CDR1 LNHNV, CDR2 YYDKDF (reference sequence). V shed 2 bases, J shed 0 bases, and the junction held 5 bases outside the gene matches. This CDR3 spans 16 amino acids. The CDR3 nucleotides are TGTGCCACCAGCAGACCCGGACAGGGCTCTAACTATGGCTACACCTTC. Residues: CATSRPGQGSNYGYTF. Full variable domain (rest looked up from reference TRBV15 and TRBJ1-2): DAMVIQNPRYQVTQFGKPVTLSCSQTLNHNVMYWYQQKSSQAPKLLFHYYDKDFNNEADTPDNFQSRRPNTSFCFLDIRSPGLGDTAMYLCATSRPGQGSNYGYTFGSGTRLTVV.

This clone showed up just a few times. Other DNA sequences from this sample encode an identical CDR3 as well. Here the CDR3 reads CASSPYTDTQYF. The CDR3 nucleotides are TGTGCCAGCAGCCCCTACACAGATACGCAGTATTTT. J is TRBJ2-3 and V is TRBV7-2; no clear D. CDR1 is SGHTA and CDR2 is FQGNSA in the germline V gene. The CDR3 has 12 amino acids. The V end was cut by 5 bases, the J end by 2 bases, with 5 bases between. The full variable domain, in which reference TRBV7-2 and TRBJ2-3 provide the parts outside the CDR3, is GAGVSQSPSNKVTEKGKDVELRCDPISGHTALYWYRQSLGQGLEFLIYFQGNSAPDKSGLPSDRFSAERTGGSVSTLTIQRTQQEDSAVYLCASSPYTDTQYFGPGTRLTVL.

Note on this clone: A junction boundary mismatches the germline segment, possibly from a read error. The rearrangement uses TRBV7-7 and TRBJ2-1; 7 bases map to TRBD2. Germline CDR1 is SSHAT and CDR2 is FNYEAQ (reference sequence). CDR3 length: 14 amino acids. CDR3 DNA: TGTGCTAGCAGCCAAAGCGGGATCGACAATGAGCAGTTCTTC. Translating gives CASSQSGIDNEQFF.

The V call is TRBV15, the J call TRBJ1-1; D may be TRBD1 (6 bases). This CDR3 is built from 15 residues. V was trimmed by 1 base and J by 1 base, leaving 10 bases between them. CDR1 and CDR2 (germline): LNHNV, YYDKDF (reference sequence). For the CDR3, the DNA is TGTGCCACCAGCAGAGGTGGGACATCGAACACTGAAGCTTTCTTT. Translated, it gives CATSRGGTSNTEAFF.